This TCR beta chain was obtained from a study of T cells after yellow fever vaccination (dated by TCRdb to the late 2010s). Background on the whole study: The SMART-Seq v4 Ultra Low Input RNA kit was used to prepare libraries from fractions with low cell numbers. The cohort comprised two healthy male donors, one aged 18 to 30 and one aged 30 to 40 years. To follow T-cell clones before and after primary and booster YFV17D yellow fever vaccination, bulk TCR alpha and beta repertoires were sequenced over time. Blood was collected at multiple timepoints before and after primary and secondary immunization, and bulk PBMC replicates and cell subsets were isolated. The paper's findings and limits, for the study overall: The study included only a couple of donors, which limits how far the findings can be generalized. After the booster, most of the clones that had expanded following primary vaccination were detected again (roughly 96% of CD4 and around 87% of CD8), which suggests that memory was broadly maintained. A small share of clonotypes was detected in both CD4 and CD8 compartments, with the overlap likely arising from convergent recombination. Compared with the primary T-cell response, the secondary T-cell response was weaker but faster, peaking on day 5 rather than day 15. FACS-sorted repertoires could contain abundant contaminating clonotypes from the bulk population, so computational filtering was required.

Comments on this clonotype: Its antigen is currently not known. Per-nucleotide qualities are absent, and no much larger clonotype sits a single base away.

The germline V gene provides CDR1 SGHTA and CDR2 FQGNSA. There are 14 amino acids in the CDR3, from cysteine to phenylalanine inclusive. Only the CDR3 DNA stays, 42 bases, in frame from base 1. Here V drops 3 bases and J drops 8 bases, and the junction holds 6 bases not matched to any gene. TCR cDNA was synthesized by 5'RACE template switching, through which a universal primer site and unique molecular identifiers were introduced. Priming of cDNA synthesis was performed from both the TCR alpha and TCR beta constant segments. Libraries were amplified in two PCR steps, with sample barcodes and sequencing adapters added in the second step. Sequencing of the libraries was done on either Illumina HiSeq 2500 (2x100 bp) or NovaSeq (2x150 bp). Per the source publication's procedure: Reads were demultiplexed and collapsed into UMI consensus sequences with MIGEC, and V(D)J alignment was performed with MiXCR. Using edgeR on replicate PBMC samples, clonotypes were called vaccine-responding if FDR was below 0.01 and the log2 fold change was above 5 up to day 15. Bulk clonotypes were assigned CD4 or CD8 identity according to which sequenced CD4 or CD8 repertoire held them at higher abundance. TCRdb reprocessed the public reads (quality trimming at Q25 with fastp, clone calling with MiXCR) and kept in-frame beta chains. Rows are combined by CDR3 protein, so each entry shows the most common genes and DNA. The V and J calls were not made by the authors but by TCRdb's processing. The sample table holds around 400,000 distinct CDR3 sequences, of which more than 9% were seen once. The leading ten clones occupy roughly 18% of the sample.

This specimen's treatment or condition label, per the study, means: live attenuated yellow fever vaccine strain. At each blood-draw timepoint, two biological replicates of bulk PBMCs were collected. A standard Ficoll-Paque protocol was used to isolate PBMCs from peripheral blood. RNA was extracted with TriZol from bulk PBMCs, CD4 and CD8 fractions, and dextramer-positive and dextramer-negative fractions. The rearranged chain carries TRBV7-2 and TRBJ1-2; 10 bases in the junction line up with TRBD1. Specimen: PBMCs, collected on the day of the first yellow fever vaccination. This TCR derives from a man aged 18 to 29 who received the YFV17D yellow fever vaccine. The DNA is TGTGCCAGCAGCTTGCGCGGACAGGGGGTAGGCTACACCTTC. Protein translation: CASSLRGQGVGYTF.